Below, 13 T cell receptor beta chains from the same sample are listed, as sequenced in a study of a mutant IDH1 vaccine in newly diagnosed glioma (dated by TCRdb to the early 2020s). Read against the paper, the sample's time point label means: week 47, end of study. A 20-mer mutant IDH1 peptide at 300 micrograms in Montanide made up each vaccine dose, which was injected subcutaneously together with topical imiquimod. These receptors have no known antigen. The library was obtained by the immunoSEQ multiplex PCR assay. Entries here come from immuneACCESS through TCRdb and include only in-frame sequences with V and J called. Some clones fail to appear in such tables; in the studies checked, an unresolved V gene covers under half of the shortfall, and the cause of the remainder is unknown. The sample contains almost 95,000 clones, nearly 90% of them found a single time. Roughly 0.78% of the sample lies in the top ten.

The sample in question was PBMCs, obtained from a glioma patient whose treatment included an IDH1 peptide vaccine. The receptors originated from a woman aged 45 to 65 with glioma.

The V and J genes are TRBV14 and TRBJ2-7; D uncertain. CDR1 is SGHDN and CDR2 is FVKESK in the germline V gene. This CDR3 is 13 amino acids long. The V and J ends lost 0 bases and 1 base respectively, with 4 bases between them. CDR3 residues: CASSQDQSYEQYF. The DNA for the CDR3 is TGTGCCAGCAGCCAAGATCAATCCTACGAGCAGTACTTC.

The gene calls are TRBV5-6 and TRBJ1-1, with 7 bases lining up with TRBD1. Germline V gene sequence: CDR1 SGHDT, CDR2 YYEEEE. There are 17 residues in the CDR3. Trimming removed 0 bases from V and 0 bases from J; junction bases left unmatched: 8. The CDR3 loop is CASSLEAGQWVNTEAFF. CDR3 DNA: TGTGCCAGCAGCTTGGAGGCGGGACAGTGGGTGAACACTGAAGCTTTCTTT.

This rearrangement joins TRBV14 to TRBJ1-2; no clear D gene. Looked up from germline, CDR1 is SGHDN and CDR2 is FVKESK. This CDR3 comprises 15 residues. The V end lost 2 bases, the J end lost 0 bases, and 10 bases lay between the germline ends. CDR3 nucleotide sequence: TGTGCCAGCAGCCAACCACCCACAGCTAACTATGGCTACACCTTC. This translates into CASSQPPTANYGYTF.

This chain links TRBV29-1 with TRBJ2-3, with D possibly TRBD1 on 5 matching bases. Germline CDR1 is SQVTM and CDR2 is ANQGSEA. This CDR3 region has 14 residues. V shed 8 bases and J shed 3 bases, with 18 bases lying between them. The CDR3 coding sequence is TGCAGCCTACAGGACACCGGTAGAACAGATACGCAGTATTTT. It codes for CSLQDTGRTDTQYF.

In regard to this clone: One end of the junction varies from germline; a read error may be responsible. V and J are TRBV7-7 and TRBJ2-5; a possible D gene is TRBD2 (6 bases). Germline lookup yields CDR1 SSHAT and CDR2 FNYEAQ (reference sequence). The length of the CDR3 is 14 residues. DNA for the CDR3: TGTGCTAGCAGCTTAGTCGGAGGAGGGGAGACCCAGTACTTC. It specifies CASSLVGGGETQYF.

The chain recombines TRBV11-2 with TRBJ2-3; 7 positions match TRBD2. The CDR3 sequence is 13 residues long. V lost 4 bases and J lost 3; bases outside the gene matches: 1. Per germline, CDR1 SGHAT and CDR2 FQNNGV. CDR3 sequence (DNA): TGTGCCAGCAGCTGGGGGGGAACAGATACGCAGTATTTT. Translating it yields CASSWGGTDTQYF.

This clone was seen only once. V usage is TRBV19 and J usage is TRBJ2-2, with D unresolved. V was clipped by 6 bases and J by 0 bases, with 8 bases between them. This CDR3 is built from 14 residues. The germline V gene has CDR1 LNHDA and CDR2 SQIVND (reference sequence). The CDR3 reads CASRPATNTGELFF. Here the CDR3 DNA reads TGTGCCAGTAGGCCGGCTACGAACACCGGGGAGCTGTTTTTT.

CDR3 sequence (DNA): TGTGCCAGCAGCTTAAACAGCGGGAACACTGAAGCTTTCTTT. This translates into CASSLNSGNTEAFF. The chain uses TRBV7-3 and TRBJ1-1; D gene unclear. The V gene lost 1 base and the J gene lost 1 base, with 7 bases spanning the gap. Germline loops: CDR1 SGHTA, CDR2 FQGTGA. The CDR3 contains 14 residues.

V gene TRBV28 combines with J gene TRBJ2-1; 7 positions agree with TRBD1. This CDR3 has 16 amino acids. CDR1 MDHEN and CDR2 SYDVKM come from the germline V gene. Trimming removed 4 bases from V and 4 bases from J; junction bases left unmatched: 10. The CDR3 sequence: CASSSAAGTAYNEQFF. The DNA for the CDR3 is TGTGCCAGCAGTTCCGCAGCCGGGACAGCATACAATGAGCAGTTCTTC.

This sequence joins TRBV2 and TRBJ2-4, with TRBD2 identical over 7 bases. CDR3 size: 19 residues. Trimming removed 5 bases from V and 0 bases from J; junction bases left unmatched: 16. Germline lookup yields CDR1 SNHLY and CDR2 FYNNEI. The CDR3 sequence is CASSHELAGKGVAKNIQYF. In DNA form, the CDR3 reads TGTGCCAGCAGTCATGAATTAGCGGGCAAAGGGGTAGCCAAAAACATTCAGTACTTC.

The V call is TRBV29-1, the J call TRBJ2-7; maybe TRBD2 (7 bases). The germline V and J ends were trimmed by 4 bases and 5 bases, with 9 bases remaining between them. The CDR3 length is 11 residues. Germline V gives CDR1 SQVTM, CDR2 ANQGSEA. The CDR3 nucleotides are TGCAGCGTTGGAGGGGGGGACGAGCAGTACTTC. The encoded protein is CSVGGGDEQYF.

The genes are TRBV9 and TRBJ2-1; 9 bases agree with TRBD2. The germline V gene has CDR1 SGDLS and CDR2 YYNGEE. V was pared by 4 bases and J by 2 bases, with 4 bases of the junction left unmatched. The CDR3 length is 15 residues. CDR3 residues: CASSPKREAYNEQFF. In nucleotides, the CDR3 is TGTGCCAGCAGCCCTAAGCGGGAGGCCTACAATGAGCAGTTCTTC.

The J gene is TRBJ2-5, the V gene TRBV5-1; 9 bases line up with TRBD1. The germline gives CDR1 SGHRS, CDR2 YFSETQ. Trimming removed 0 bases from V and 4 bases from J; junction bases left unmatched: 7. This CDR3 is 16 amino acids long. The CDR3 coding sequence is TGCGCCAGCAGCTTGGGTTGGGGACAGGGTTTAGAGACCCAGTACTTC. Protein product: CASSLGWGQGLETQYF.